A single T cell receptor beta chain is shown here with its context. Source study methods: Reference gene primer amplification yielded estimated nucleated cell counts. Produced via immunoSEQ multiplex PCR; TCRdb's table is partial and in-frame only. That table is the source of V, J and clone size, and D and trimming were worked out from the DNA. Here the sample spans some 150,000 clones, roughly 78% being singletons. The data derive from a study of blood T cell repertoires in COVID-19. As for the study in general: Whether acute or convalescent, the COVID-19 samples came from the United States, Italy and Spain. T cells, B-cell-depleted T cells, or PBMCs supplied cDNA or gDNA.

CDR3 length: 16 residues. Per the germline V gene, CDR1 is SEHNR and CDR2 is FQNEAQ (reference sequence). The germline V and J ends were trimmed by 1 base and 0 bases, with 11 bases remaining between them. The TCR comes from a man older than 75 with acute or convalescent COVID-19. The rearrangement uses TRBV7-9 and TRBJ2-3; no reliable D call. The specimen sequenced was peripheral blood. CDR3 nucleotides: TGTGCCAGCAGCTTAGGGCAGTTCCCAAGCACAGATACGCAGTATTTT. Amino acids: CASSLGQFPSTDTQYF.